Sequencing of this TCR beta chain was carried out in a study of T cells after yellow fever vaccination. Study-wide findings and caveats: A weaker but faster secondary response was observed, peaking on day 5 versus 15. FACS-sorted repertoires could harbor abundant contaminating bulk-population clonotypes.

With respect to this clonotype: The antigen remains undetermined.

TCRdb processed the 5' RACE reads anew with MiXCR; each CDR3 protein has one entry. The sample includes nearly 550,000 distinct CDR3 sequences, 15% to 20% of them seen just once. The germline V gene has CDR1 MNHEY and CDR2 SVGEGT. CDR3 size: 13 residues. The J segment lost 1 base and the V segment lost 8 bases, leaving 2 bases of the junction unmatched. The source was PBMCs, collected 15 days after the yellow fever booster vaccination. The chain combines TRBV6-2 or TRBV6-3 with TRBJ2-3; TRBD1 matches 8 bases. This receptor was obtained from a man aged 25-45 years who received the YFV17D yellow fever vaccine. The CDR3 DNA is TGTGCCAGCGAGACAGGGGGCACAGATACGCAGTATTTT. It translates to CASETGGTDTQYF.